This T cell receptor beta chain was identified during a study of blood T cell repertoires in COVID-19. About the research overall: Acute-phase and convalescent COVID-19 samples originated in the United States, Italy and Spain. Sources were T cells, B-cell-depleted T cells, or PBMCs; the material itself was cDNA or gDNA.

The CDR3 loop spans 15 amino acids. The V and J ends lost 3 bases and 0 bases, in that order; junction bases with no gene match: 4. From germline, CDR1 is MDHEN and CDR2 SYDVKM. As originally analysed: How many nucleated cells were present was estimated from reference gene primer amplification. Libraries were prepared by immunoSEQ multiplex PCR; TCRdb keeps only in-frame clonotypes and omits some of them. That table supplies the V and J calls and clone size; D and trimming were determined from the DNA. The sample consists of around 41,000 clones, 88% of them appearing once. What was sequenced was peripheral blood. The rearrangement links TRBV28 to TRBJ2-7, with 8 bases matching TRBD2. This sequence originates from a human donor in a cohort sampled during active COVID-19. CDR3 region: CASSFRLASSYEQYF. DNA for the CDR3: TGTGCCAGCAGTTTTCGACTAGCGAGCTCCTACGAGCAGTACTTC. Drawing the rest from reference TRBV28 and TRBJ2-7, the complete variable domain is DVKVTQSSRYLVKRTGEKVFLECVQDMDHENMFWYRQDPGLGLRLIYFSYDVKMKEKGDIPEGYSVSREKKERFSLILESASTNQTSMYLCASSFRLASSYEQYFGPGTRLTVT.